What follows are 8 T cell receptor beta chains derived from one specimen sequenced in a study of blood T cell repertoires in COVID-19. Profiled with immunoSEQ multiplex PCR; TCRdb holds only in-frame clones, not every one. The sample carries tens of thousands of clones, approximately 83% recorded once. The source material was peripheral blood. The receptors come from a man between 65 and 85 years old with active COVID-19.

The CDR3 nucleotides read TGTGCCAGCAGTCCCCCCGGGGGTGGTGAGGAGACCCAGTACTTC. Its protein is CASSPPGGGEETQYF. This sequence joins TRBV28 and TRBJ2-5; D might be TRBD2 (6 bases). The V gene lost 5 bases and the J gene lost 5 bases, with 18 bases spanning the gap. Germline V gene lookup returns CDR1 MDHEN and CDR2 SYDVKM. The CDR3 consists of 15 residues.

The chain joins TRBV27 to TRBJ2-3; no clear D gene. Germline V gene sequence: CDR1 MNHEY, CDR2 SMNVEV (reference sequence). V lost 0 bases and J 1 base, leaving 5 bases between the germline ends. CDR3 length: 14 amino acids. CDR3 nucleotides: TGTGCCAGCAGTTTATCGGCAGGCACAGATACGCAGTATTTT. Amino acids: CASSLSAGTDTQYF.

The gene calls are TRBV18 and TRBJ2-1, with TRBD1 as a possible D gene (6 bases). Per germline, CDR1 KGHSH and CDR2 LQKENI. CDR3 length: 14 amino acids. V shed 5 bases and J shed 8 bases, with 16 bases lying between them. The CDR3: CASSTTGWHYEQFF. The CDR3 DNA reads TGTGCCAGCTCAACAACAGGGTGGCACTATGAGCAGTTCTTC. The complete variable domain, with remaining parts taken from reference TRBV18 and TRBJ2-1, reads NAGVMQNPRHLVRRRGQEARLRCSPMKGHSHVYWYRQLPEEGLKFMVYLQKENIIDESGMPKERFSAEFPKEGPSILRIQQVVRGDSAAYFCASSTTGWHYEQFFGPGTRLTVL.

The chain is built from TRBV6-5 and TRBJ1-1, with D maybe TRBD1 (6 bases). CDR3 size: 12 residues. Trimming shortened V by 10 bases and J by 9 bases, and 18 bases separated the two germline ends. CDR1 and CDR2 from the germline V gene are MNHEY and SVGAGI. DNA for the CDR3: TGTGCCACCTTCCTCAACAGGGAACAAGCTTTCTTT. Its translation is CATFLNREQAFF.

This rearrangement joins TRBV10-3 to TRBJ2-1, with 15 bases fitting TRBD2. The CDR3 length is 17 residues. Germline values: CDR1 ENHRY, CDR2 SYGVKD. Trimming cost V 4 bases and J 9 bases; bases outside gene matches: 10. The DNA for the CDR3 is TGTGCCATCAGTGGGACTAGCGGGAGGGCCTGGCTTTCTGAGCAGTTCTTC. Its translation: CAISGTSGRAWLSEQFF.

This rearrangement joins TRBV5-4 to TRBJ2-5, with TRBD2 matching over 7 bases. The CDR3 consists of 16 residues. The V segment lost 4 bases and the J segment 4 bases; nucleotides outside the gene matches: 13. The germline V gene has CDR1 SGHNT and CDR2 YYREEE (reference sequence). CDR3 protein: CASSTGSGTTIETQYF. The CDR3 coding sequence is TGTGCCAGCAGCACAGGATCCGGGACTACGATAGAGACCCAGTACTTC.

The chain recombines TRBV3-1 (or the pseudogene TRBV3-2) with TRBJ2-7; D remains ambiguous. Trimming removed 5 bases from V and 7 bases from J, with 24 bases in between. The CDR3 is made up of 16 amino acids. Germline loops: CDR1 LGHDT, CDR2 YNNKEL (reference sequence). This CDR3 is CASSSTSLRPPEEQYF. Written as DNA, the CDR3 is TGTGCCAGCAGCTCAACTTCCCTGCGTCCCCCCGAAGAGCAGTACTTC.

This clone is a singleton in its sample. The chain uses TRBV24-1 and TRBJ2-1, with 8 bases that match TRBD2. V was pared by 3 bases and J by 2 bases, with 14 bases of the junction left unmatched. Germline V CDR1 and CDR2: KGHDR, SFDVKD. This CDR3 contains 19 residues. The CDR3 is CATSDPGGSGTTPYNEQFF. In DNA, the CDR3 is TGTGCCACCAGTGATCCGGGGGGGAGCGGGACTACCCCCTACAATGAGCAGTTCTTC.